This T cell receptor beta chain was sequenced for a study of T cells after somatic rescue of genetic block. Measured with immunoSEQ multiplex PCR; TCRdb has only the in-frame clones, and not every one. Here the sample spans about 120,000 clones, around nine tenths being singletons. V was pared by 1 base and J by 3 bases, with 7 bases between. Germline-derived CDR1 and CDR2 are SGHKS and YYEKEE (reference sequence). There are 13 residues in the CDR3. V is TRBV5-5 and J is TRBJ1-2; maybe TRBD1 (5 bases). The sequenced sample consisted of peripheral blood mononuclear cells (PBMCs). The TCR was taken from a woman aged 18-30 years. The CDR3 DNA reads TGTGCCAGCAGCTTGAGGGACGACTATGGCTACACCTTC. Its protein product is CASSLRDDYGYTF.